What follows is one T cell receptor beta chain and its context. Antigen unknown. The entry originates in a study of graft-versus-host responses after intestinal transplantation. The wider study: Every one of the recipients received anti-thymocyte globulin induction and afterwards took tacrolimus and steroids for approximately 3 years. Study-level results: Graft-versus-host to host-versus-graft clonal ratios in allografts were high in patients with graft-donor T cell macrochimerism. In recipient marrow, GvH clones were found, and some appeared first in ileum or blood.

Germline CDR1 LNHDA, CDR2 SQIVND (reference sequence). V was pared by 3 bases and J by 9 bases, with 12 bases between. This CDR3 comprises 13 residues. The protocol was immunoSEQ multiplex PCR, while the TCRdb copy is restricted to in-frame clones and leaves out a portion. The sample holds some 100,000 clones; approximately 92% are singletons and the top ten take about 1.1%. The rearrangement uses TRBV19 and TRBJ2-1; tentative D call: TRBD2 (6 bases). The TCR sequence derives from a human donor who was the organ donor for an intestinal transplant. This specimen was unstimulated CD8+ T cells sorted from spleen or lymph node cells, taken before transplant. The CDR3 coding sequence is TGTGCCAGTAGTATTGGAGGGCTCGGTGAGCAGTTCTTC. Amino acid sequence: CASSIGGLGEQFF.